This T cell receptor (beta chain) was captured in a study of OX40 agonist ivuxolimab in advanced cancers. On the study more broadly: One patient with hepatocellular carcinoma and two with cutaneous melanoma, three in all, had partial responses.

Generated by immunoSEQ multiplex PCR, the TCRdb table keeps only in-frame clones and is missing some. The sample consists of roughly 83,000 clones, 91% of them appearing once. This clone was seen only once. The CDR3 extends over 14 amino acids. Germline V gives CDR1 MNHEY, CDR2 SVGAGI. The ends lost 5 bases at V and 5 bases at J; junction bases unmatched: 8. The source is an adult with an advanced solid tumor such as melanoma, head and neck, liver or kidney cancer. Sample: CD4+ or CD8+ T cells sorted from blood, taken in a trial of the OX40 agonist ivuxolimab. The rearrangement links TRBV6-5 to TRBJ1-2; 7 bases match TRBD1. The CDR3 coding sequence is TGTGCCAGCAGTCCTCGGACAGGAAGTTATGGCTACACCTTC. Translated: CASSPRTGSYGYTF.